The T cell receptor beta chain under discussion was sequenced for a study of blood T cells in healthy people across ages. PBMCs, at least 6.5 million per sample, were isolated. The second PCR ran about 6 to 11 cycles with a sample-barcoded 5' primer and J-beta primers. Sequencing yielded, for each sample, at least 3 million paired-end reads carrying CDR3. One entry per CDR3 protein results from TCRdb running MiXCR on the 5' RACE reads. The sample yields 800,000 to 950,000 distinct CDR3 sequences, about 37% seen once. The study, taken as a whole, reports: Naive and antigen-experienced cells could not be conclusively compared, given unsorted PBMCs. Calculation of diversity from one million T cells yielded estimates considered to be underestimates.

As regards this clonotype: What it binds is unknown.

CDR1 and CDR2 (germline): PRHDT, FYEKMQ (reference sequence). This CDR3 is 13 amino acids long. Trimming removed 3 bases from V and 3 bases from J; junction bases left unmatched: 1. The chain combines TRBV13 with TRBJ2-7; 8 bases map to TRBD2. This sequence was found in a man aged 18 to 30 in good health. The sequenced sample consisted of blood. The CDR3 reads CASSLRGVYEQYF. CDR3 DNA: TGTGCCAGCAGCTTGCGGGGGGTCTACGAGCAGTACTTC.